The 30 T cell receptor beta chains below all came from one sample that was sequenced in a study of cytomegalovirus exposure and HLA in healthy donors. 13 Jbeta primers and 60 Vbeta primers were used for the PCR. Only in-frame clones appear in the TCRdb table, and some are missing; sequencing was by immunoSEQ multiplex PCR. The sample holds around 99,000 clones, 70% to 80% seen once. Material for sequencing was PBMCs. The receptors originated from a man in his forties or fifties in good health and CMV-seronegative.

The chain uses TRBV5-1 and TRBJ1-2; 9 bases are a match to TRBD1. J gave up 8 bases and V 4 bases, and 12 bases lay outside the gene matches. Germline V CDR1 and CDR2: SGHRS, YFSETQ. CDR3 length: 15 residues. The CDR3 DNA is TGCGCCAGCAGCCCCGGGACAGGGAAGGCGGGCGGCTACACCTTC. As protein: CASSPGTGKAGGYTF.

The V gene is TRBV19, the J gene TRBJ2-3; D perhaps matches TRBD1 (6 bases). CDR3 length equals 16 residues. Germline V CDR1 and CDR2: LNHDA, SQIVND (reference sequence). V gave up 6 bases and J gave up 4 bases, with 20 bases separating them. CDR3: CASSQPGTPHADTQYF. The CDR3 coding sequence is TGTGCCAGTAGCCAACCTGGGACACCCCACGCAGATACGCAGTATTTT.

The rearrangement links TRBV10-1 to TRBJ1-1, with 7 bases matching TRBD1. Germline V gene sequence: CDR1 WNHNN, CDR2 SYGVQD (reference sequence). J lost 0 bases, V lost 4 bases, and 11 bases had no gene match. The CDR3 is made up of 17 amino acids. This chain's CDR3 is CASSGRQGPLMNTEAFF. The CDR3 coding sequence is TGCGCCAGCAGTGGGAGACAGGGCCCCCTGATGAACACTGAAGCTTTCTTT.

The chain links TRBV29-1 to TRBJ2-1; 7 bases are a match to TRBD1. J lost 7 bases, V lost 4 bases, and 10 bases had no gene match. CDR1 SQVTM and CDR2 ANQGSEA come from the germline V gene. There are 14 residues in the CDR3. The CDR3: CSVVRQGDRNEQFF. The CDR3 region has the DNA TGCAGCGTTGTACGGCAGGGGGATCGGAATGAGCAGTTCTTC.

This clone has just a few counts. This chain uses TRBV7-9 with TRBJ1-2; 9 positions match TRBD1. Trimming took 3 bases from V and 7 from J; bases not matched to a gene: 9. The CDR3 loop spans 15 amino acids. The germline CDR1 and CDR2 sequences are SEHNR and FQNEAQ (reference sequence). The CDR3 DNA reads as TGTGCCAGCAGCTTTACAGGGGGCTCGACGGGTGGCTACACCTTC. This codes for CASSFTGGSTGGYTF.

The rearrangement uses TRBV10-3 and TRBJ1-3; 10 bases are a match to TRBD1. Trimming took 6 bases from V and 2 from J; bases not matched to a gene: 10. CDR1 is ENHRY and CDR2 is SYGVKD in the germline V gene. This CDR3 spans 17 amino acids. The CDR3: CAISRGTGDRTGNTIYF. DNA of the CDR3: TGTGCCATCAGCAGAGGGACAGGGGACCGAACTGGAAACACCATATATTTT.

The genes are TRBV5-1 and TRBJ2-7; weak D call: TRBD1 (5 bases). This CDR3 spans 14 amino acids. Trimming cost V 0 bases and J 0 bases, with 7 bases left between them. Germline assignment: CDR1 SGHRS and CDR2 YFSETQ. The CDR3: CASSLAQGSYEQYF. For the CDR3, the DNA is TGCGCCAGCAGCTTGGCTCAGGGCTCCTACGAGCAGTACTTC. The full variable domain, rest sourced from reference TRBV5-1 and TRBJ2-7, is KAGVTQTPRYLIKTRGQQVTLSCSPISGHRSVSWYQQTPGQGLQFLFEYFSETQRNKGNFPGRFSGRQFSNSRSEMNVSTLELGDSALYLCASSLAQGSYEQYFGPGTRLTVT.

The V and J genes are TRBV30 and TRBJ1-2, with D maybe TRBD1 (6 bases). CDR3 length: 13 amino acids. The V gene lost 5 bases and the J gene lost 5 bases, with 15 bases spanning the gap. The germline V gene encodes CDR1 GTSNPN and CDR2 SVGIG (reference sequence). CDR3 sequence reads: CAWGRDRPYGYTF. The CDR3 coding sequence is TGTGCCTGGGGGAGAGACAGGCCGTATGGCTACACCTTC.

The chain combines TRBV6-5 with TRBJ1-5; weak D call: TRBD1 (6 bases). V was cut by 5 bases and J by 10 bases, with 18 bases left in between. This CDR3 comprises 14 residues. The V gene's germline CDR1 is MNHEY and CDR2 SVGAGI. The CDR3 loop is CASSQSRGSSPQHF. The CDR3 DNA is TGTGCCAGCAGTCAGTCCAGGGGTTCATCTCCCCAGCATTTT.

The V and J genes are TRBV5-4 and TRBJ2-7, with 8 positions matching TRBD1. The CDR3 is made up of 16 amino acids. With V trimmed by 3 bases and J by 0 bases, 8 bases remained unmatched. Germline values: CDR1 SGHNT, CDR2 YYREEE (reference sequence). CDR3 loop: CASSSTPDRVSYEQYF. The CDR3 nucleotides are TGTGCCAGCAGCTCTACCCCGGACAGGGTCTCCTACGAGCAGTACTTC.

The V gene is TRBV2, the J gene TRBJ1-5; 7 bases map to TRBD1. The length of the CDR3 is 14 residues. Germline V gene lookup returns CDR1 SNHLY and CDR2 FYNNEI. V lost 6 bases and J lost 4; bases outside the gene matches: 6. CDR3 coding DNA: TGTGCCAGCAGCCGACAGGGAAGGAATCAGCCCCAGCATTTT. It yields the protein CASSRQGRNQPQHF.

This sequence joins TRBV18 and TRBJ1-5; 12 nucleotides match TRBD1. This CDR3 is 15 amino acids long. Germline CDR1 KGHSH, CDR2 LQKENI. V trimming: 8 bases; J trimming: 6 bases; junction bases outside the gene matches: 8. The CDR3 DNA reads as TGTGCCAGCCCACGGGGACAGGGGGCAGGTCAGCCCCAGCATTTT. Translation: CASPRGQGAGQPQHF.

This chain links TRBV5-1 with TRBJ2-3; no firm D call. Trimming removed 0 bases at V and 4 bases at J, with 6 bases between. The CDR3 is 13 residues long. CDR1 is SGHRS and CDR2 is YFSETQ in the germline V gene. CDR3 bases: TGCGCCAGCAGCTTGGGCCCAGCAGATACGCAGTATTTT. Its translation is CASSLGPADTQYF.

The chain has TRBV5-6 and TRBJ2-7; 9 positions match TRBD1. Germline V CDR1 and CDR2: SGHDT, YYEEEE. The CDR3 consists of 14 residues. Losses at the gene ends were 4 bases for V and 5 bases for J; bases not matched to a gene: 7. CDR3 in DNA: TGTGCCAGCAGCGCGACGAACAGGGGGCACGAGCAGTACTTC. It translates to CASSATNRGHEQYF.

The rearrangement joins TRBV5-5 to TRBJ2-7, with 7 bases lining up with TRBD1. The CDR3 has 14 residues. The V gene's germline CDR1 is SGHKS and CDR2 YYEKEE (reference sequence). After removal of 3 bases from V and 2 bases from J, the junction contained 5 bases not matched to a gene. CDR3 protein: CASSYGTATYEQYF. The CDR3 DNA reads TGTGCCAGCAGCTACGGGACAGCTACCTACGAGCAGTACTTC.

The DNA for the CDR3 is TGCGCCAGCAGTGAGTTCCCGGGACTAGCGGGAGGGAGTGAGCAGTTCTTC. The encoded protein is CASSEFPGLAGGSEQFF. The chain recombines TRBV10-2 with TRBJ2-1; TRBD2 aligns across 16 bases. The CDR3 length is 17 residues. In germline, CDR1 is WSHSY, CDR2 SAAADI. V shed 1 base and J 9 bases; nucleotides not matched to a gene: 6.

The J gene is TRBJ1-6, the V gene TRBV28, with 7 bases that match TRBD1. This CDR3 spans 13 amino acids. Germline V gene sequence: CDR1 MDHEN, CDR2 SYDVKM. V trimming: 8 bases; J trimming: 4 bases; junction bases outside the gene matches: 2. CDR3 loop: CASGTAYNSPLHF. DNA for the CDR3: TGTGCCAGCGGGACAGCTTATAATTCACCCCTCCACTTT. Supplemented by reference TRBV28 and TRBJ1-6, the full variable domain reads DVKVTQSSRYLVKRTGEKVFLECVQDMDHENMFWYRQDPGLGLRLIYFSYDVKMKEKGDIPEGYSVSREKKERFSLILESASTNQTSMYLCASGTAYNSPLHFGNGTRLTVT.

The sample holds one count of this clone. The V and J genes are TRBV6-5 and TRBJ2-1; 7 nucleotides line up with TRBD2. Trimming removed 6 bases from V and 7 bases from J; junction bases left unmatched: 9. The CDR3 runs to 14 residues. CDR1 and CDR2 from the germline V gene are MNHEY and SVGAGI. The CDR3 reads CASRRTRTGNEQFF. As DNA, the CDR3 is TGTGCCAGCAGGCGGACTAGGACGGGTAATGAGCAGTTCTTC.

The CDR3 sequence: CASSLVPNRGTTEAFF. The CDR3 DNA follows: TGTGCCAGCAGTCTGGTACCAAACAGGGGGACCACTGAAGCTTTCTTT. The rearrangement joins TRBV6-4 to TRBJ1-1, with 8 nucleotides matching TRBD1. The CDR3 contains 16 residues. Per the germline V gene, CDR1 is MRHNA and CDR2 is SNTAGT. V lost 5 bases and J lost 4; bases outside the gene matches: 12.

The chain couples TRBV2 to TRBJ2-7, with TRBD2 as a possible D gene (5 bases). The CDR3 covers 14 residues. V lost 5 bases, J lost 3 bases, and 14 bases lay in between. Germline V gene lookup returns CDR1 SNHLY and CDR2 FYNNEI. CDR3 sequence (DNA): TGTGCCAGCAGTTGGGAGATCTTCAACTACGAGCAGTACTTC. It is translated as CASSWEIFNYEQYF.

The chain is built from TRBV18 and TRBJ2-1; no clear D gene. CDR1 is KGHSH and CDR2 is LQKENI in the germline V gene. V lost 1 base and J 6 bases, leaving 4 bases between the germline ends. There are 12 residues in the CDR3. CDR3 nucleotides: TGTGCCAGCTCACCACTCAGCAATGAGCAGTTCTTC. Translating it yields CASSPLSNEQFF.

This chain connects TRBV2 to TRBJ2-1; perhaps TRBD1 as D (8 bases). Germline V CDR1 and CDR2: SNHLY, FYNNEI. Trimming took 5 bases from V and 8 from J, leaving 13 bases between them. The CDR3 runs 13 residues. This CDR3 reads CASSYRGGDEQFF. As DNA, the CDR3 is TGTGCCAGCAGTTACAGGGGGGGAGATGAGCAGTTCTTC.

Of note for this clone: Sequence at one end of the junction differs from germline and may be a read error. The chain combines TRBV7-7 with TRBJ2-7; the match to TRBD2 covers 7 bases. This CDR3 contains 14 residues. Germline V gives CDR1 SSHAT, CDR2 FNYEAQ (reference sequence). CDR3 amino acids: CASRSPGLPHEQYF. For the CDR3, the DNA is TGTGCTAGCAGGAGCCCGGGACTACCTCACGAGCAGTACTTC.

This clone was observed a handful of times. The chain combines TRBV10-3 with TRBJ2-7, with D tentatively TRBD1 (5 bases). Germline CDR1 ENHRY, CDR2 SYGVKD. The CDR3 is 14 amino acids. The germline V and J ends were trimmed by 0 bases and 2 bases, with 8 bases remaining between them. CDR3 amino acids: CAISESQGTYEQYF. The CDR3 DNA follows: TGTGCCATCAGTGAGTCCCAGGGAACCTACGAGCAGTACTTC.

The rearrangement links TRBV7-9 to TRBJ1-2; a possible D gene is TRBD1 (6 bases). Germline V gene sequence: CDR1 SEHNR, CDR2 FQNEAQ (reference sequence). The CDR3 is 15 residues long. V shed 5 bases and J shed 4 bases, with 17 bases lying between them. The CDR3 DNA sequence: TGTGCCAGCAGCGAATCAGTTAGGGGGGGCTATGGCTACACCTTC. It encodes CASSESVRGGYGYTF.

The chain employs TRBV5-4 and TRBJ1-2; 9 positions match TRBD1. The V and J ends lost 3 bases and 4 bases, in that order; junction bases with no gene match: 7. Germline loops: CDR1 SGHNT, CDR2 YYREEE (reference sequence). This CDR3 is 15 amino acids long. CDR3 sequence: CASSWDRDWIYGYTF. The CDR3 nucleotides read TGTGCCAGCAGCTGGGACAGGGATTGGATCTATGGCTACACCTTC.

The rearrangement joins TRBV9 to TRBJ1-6, with TRBD1 matching over 9 bases. This CDR3 is built from 18 residues. The V and J ends lost 4 bases and 0 bases, in that order; junction bases with no gene match: 8. Germline CDR1 and CDR2: SGDLS and YYNGEE. The CDR3 sequence is CASSKGQGPSSYNSPLHF. CDR3 in DNA: TGTGCCAGCAGCAAGGGACAGGGTCCTAGCTCCTATAATTCACCCCTCCACTTT.

This clone has a single count. The rearrangement joins TRBV30 to TRBJ2-3, with D perhaps TRBD2 (5 bases). V shed 8 bases and J shed 5 bases, with 17 bases lying between them. The CDR3 runs 13 residues. Germline-derived CDR1 and CDR2 are GTSNPN and SVGIG (reference sequence). The chain's CDR3 is CATTGQGRDTQYF. In nucleotides, the CDR3 is TGTGCCACAACCGGTCAAGGGAGAGATACGCAGTATTTT.

J is TRBJ1-5 and V is TRBV7-2; the match to TRBD1 covers 7 bases. After removal of 5 bases from V and 4 bases from J, the junction contained 11 bases not matched to a gene. The CDR3 covers 16 residues. Per the germline V gene, CDR1 is SGHTA and CDR2 is FQGNSA. The CDR3 DNA reads as TGTGCCAGCAGCAAGTGTCCCGGGACAGAAAATCAGCCCCAGCATTTT. It encodes CASSKCPGTENQPQHF.

This clone has a handful of counts. V and J are TRBV6-4 and TRBJ2-1; TRBD2 matches at 11 bases. Trimming at V came to 5 bases and at J to 5 bases, leaving 5 bases not matched to a gene. The CDR3 extends over 15 amino acids. Looked up from germline, CDR1 is MRHNA and CDR2 is SNTAGT. In DNA form, the CDR3 reads TGTGCCAGCAGTCGAGTAGCGGGGGGGAACAATGAGCAGTTCTTC. Translation gives CASSRVAGGNNEQFF.